The TCR beta chain under discussion was sequenced for a study of PD-L1 blockade in urothelial cancer (dated by TCRdb to the late 2010s). With respect to the entire study: Therapy was started in the mid-2010s for all patients, and atezolizumab 1,200 mg was administered intravenously every 3 weeks. About nine tenths of the roughly 29 patients were males with bladder-origin urothelial cancer, and about 65% of the 29 reported a prior smoking history. Patients had an ECOG performance status of 0 or 1 and had received between 0 and 3 prior chemotherapy regimens. Blood samples were analyzed at 3 weeks after treatment start (second dose) and at 6 weeks after treatment start. A median of roughly 140,000 T cells and fewer than 85,000 unique TCRs was obtained from blood samples, and a median clonality of roughly 0.08 was observed. The study, an exploratory multi-omic analysis, examined somatic, immune and clinical correlates of response to PD-L1 blockade with atezolizumab in urothelial cancer. Pretreatment tumor samples, along with matched peripheral blood serially collected before and after atezolizumab treatment, were subjected to TCR sequencing. Durable clinical benefit meant progression-free survival longer than 6 months, and TCR features were also tested against progression-free and overall survival. Whole exome sequencing and RNA sequencing of pretreatment tumors were performed alongside TCR sequencing in the same patients. Nine patients reached durable clinical benefit, while fewer than 25 patients did not. Just over 28 patients had pretreatment blood TCR-seq, around 25 had at least one posttreatment blood collection, and around 25 had tumor TCR-seq. Overall study outcomes, separate from this receptor: Because the sample size was small (n ≈ 31) and many of the analyses were exploratory, the results are meant to be hypothesis-generating. Greater expansion of tumor-associated TCR clones in peripheral blood 3 weeks after the start of treatment was observed in patients with durable benefit (n ≈ 24, p = 0.022). Improved progression-free and overall survival was found to be associated with pretreatment peripheral blood TCR clonality below the median.

A word on this clone: No antigen is known for it. No base quality values were provided; no much bigger clone lies one nucleotide off.

To estimate absolute template abundance from read counts, synthetic TCR analog templates were spiked into each PCR. Using the immunoSEQ assay, TCRbeta CDR3 regions were amplified from genomic DNA with bias-controlled V and J gene primers. Sequencing of rearranged TCRbeta segments was done at approximately 20X coverage. Per the source publication's procedure: Sequencing errors were corrected by clustering, and CDR3s were annotated against IMGT so that V, D and J genes could be assigned. Downstream analyses used only productive TCRbeta rearrangements and left out out-of-frame or stop-codon sequences. Clonality was computed as one minus Shannon entropy normalized by the log of the number of unique productive sequences. Clones differing between time points or between blood and tumor were identified by Fisher's exact test with Benjamini-Hochberg correction at adjusted p below 0.01. TCRdb retrieved this table from immuneACCESS and kept in-frame rearrangements only. Not all clones are present; in checked studies, unresolved V genes account for under half, and no reason is known for the remainder. For V, J and clone size, that table is used; D and trimming come from the DNA. This sample lists 55,000 to 85,000 clones; around nine tenths were detected once. The ten top clones hold roughly 3.3% of the sample.

CDR1 and CDR2, looked up from the germline V gene, are SGHNT and YENEEA. The CDR3 spans 14 residues, from the cysteine through the phenylalanine. Of all the DNA, just the CDR3 is kept, 42 bases in frame from base 1. The V end loses 1 base and the J end loses 5 bases, and a stretch of 9 bases separates them. A cohort of about 30 patients with locally advanced or metastatic urothelial carcinoma, treated at Memorial Sloan Kettering on a trial protocol, was included. Peripheral blood mononuclear cells were collected pretreatment and during treatment, at between 1 and 8 total time points per patient. The Qiagen DNeasy Blood extraction kit was used to purify genomic DNA from total PBMCs and tumor samples. PBMCs were collected pretreatment and during treatment, and were isolated and stored as previously described.

Recombination connected TRBV11-3 to TRBJ2-1, with a tentative D gene TRBD1 over 7 matching bases. The sequenced sample was PBMCs, obtained around atezolizumab (anti-PD-L1) treatment. The TCR was taken from a man aged 55-75 years with urothelial cancer. The CDR3 reads as follows: CASSLGRGDNEQFF. The DNA reads as follows: TGTGCCAGCAGCTTAGGCAGGGGGGACAATGAGCAGTTCTTC.